The 23 T cell receptor beta chains below were found in one sample sequenced in a study of identical twins. TCRdb re-derived calls from the 5' RACE reads in MiXCR, one entry per CDR3 protein. This sample has 400,000 to 500,000 distinct CDR3 sequences; about 18% occur once, and the top ten carry around 10%. Sample: naive T cells sorted from blood. The source of these receptors is a man aged 45-60 years in good health.

The table lists this clonotype with many counts. The V gene is TRBV5-1, the J gene TRBJ2-7, with D perhaps matching TRBD1 (7 bases). V lost 4 bases and J 5 bases, leaving 22 bases between the germline ends. Looked up from germline, CDR1 is SGHRS and CDR2 is YFSETQ. The CDR3 consists of 16 residues. The CDR3 protein is CASSLIGYGGGDEQYF. Written as DNA, the CDR3 is TGCGCCAGCAGCCTTATAGGGTACGGAGGGGGCGACGAGCAGTACTTC.

The chain joins TRBV6-1 to TRBJ2-7; 8 bases line up with TRBD1. CDR3 length: 14 residues. Losses at the gene ends were 7 bases for V and 3 bases for J; bases not matched to a gene: 8. Germline V CDR1 and CDR2: MNHNS, SASEGT. The CDR3 nucleotides are TGTGCCAGCAAAGACAGGGGCCGGAACTACGAGCAGTACTTC. This translates into CASKDRGRNYEQYF.

The chain is built from TRBV6-2 or TRBV6-3 and TRBJ2-1; the match to TRBD1 covers 9 bases. In germline, CDR1 is MNHEY, CDR2 SVGEGT. The CDR3 has 15 residues. J lost 9 bases, V lost 2 bases, and 8 bases had no gene match. The CDR3 is CASSYPGQGVTEQFF. The DNA of the CDR3 is TGTGCCAGCAGTTACCCGGGACAGGGAGTCACTGAGCAGTTCTTC.

The rearrangement uses TRBV10-3 and TRBJ2-1, with 8 nucleotides matching TRBD2. Trimming at V came to 6 bases and at J to 0 bases, leaving 7 bases not matched to a gene. This CDR3 contains 16 residues. Germline V CDR1 and CDR2: ENHRY, SYGVKD. CDR3 sequence (DNA): TGTGCCATCAGAGGTAGCGGGACGAGCTCCTACAATGAGCAGTTCTTC. Encoded protein: CAIRGSGTSSYNEQFF.

This chain connects TRBV7-2 to TRBJ2-1; no reliable D call. V lost 2 bases to trimming and J lost 9 bases, with 8 bases between them. CDR1 and CDR2 (germline): SGHTA, FQGNSA. This CDR3 comprises 12 residues. The CDR3: CASSLSAPEQFF. CDR3 nucleotide sequence: TGTGCCAGCAGCTTATCAGCGCCTGAGCAGTTCTTC.

This clonotype was seen at least ten times. The genes are TRBV12-3 or TRBV12-4 and TRBJ1-5; 7 nucleotides match TRBD1. V gave up 2 bases and J gave up 0 bases; unmatched junction bases: 1. This CDR3 has 15 amino acids. The CDR3 DNA reads TGTGCCAGCAGTTTATACAGGGGTAGCAATCAGCCCCAGCATTTT. It codes for CASSLYRGSNQPQHF.

Many counts were recorded for this clonotype. This chain uses TRBV12-3 or TRBV12-4 with TRBJ2-5, with 8 bases lining up with TRBD1. The CDR3 spans 15 residues. Germline trimming cut 8 bases from V and 7 bases from J; bases unmatched to any gene: 15. CDR3 protein: CASAPLDRVDGTQYF. The CDR3 DNA reads as TGTGCCAGCGCCCCTTTGGACAGGGTCGACGGGACCCAGTACTTC.

This clonotype was picked up many times. The chain has TRBV20-1 and TRBJ2-5; D possibly matches TRBD1 or TRBD2 (5 bases each). The CDR3 spans 15 residues. V was pared by 0 bases and J by 1 base, with 12 bases between. In germline, CDR1 is DFQATT, CDR2 SNEGSKA (reference sequence). For the CDR3, the DNA is TGCAGTGCTAGAGATGGAGCCGGGGCCCAAGAGACCCAGTACTTC. Translated, it gives CSARDGAGAQETQYF.

This clonotype occurred a few times. The chain employs TRBV6-5 and TRBJ1-2; D not resolved. This CDR3 has 13 amino acids. Germline loops: CDR1 MNHEY, CDR2 SVGAGI. Trimming stripped 0 bases from V and 7 bases from J, with 9 bases between. CDR3 in DNA: TGTGCCAGCAGTTACTCGAAACACACTGGCTACACCTTC. It translates to CASSYSKHTGYTF.

V usage is TRBV25-1 and J usage is TRBJ1-6; 8 bases match TRBD1. CDR1 is MGHDK, CDR2 SYGVNS, per germline. There are 13 residues in the CDR3. V lost 4 bases to trimming and J lost 12 bases; unmatched junction nucleotides: 5. The CDR3, as DNA: TGTGCCAGCAGTGGTATCAGGGGGCTACCCCTCCACTTT. Its protein product is CASSGIRGLPLHF.

In this sample, this clonotype turned up many times. The V gene is TRBV4-1, the J gene TRBJ2-7; 8 bases are a match to TRBD1. Trimming cost V 3 bases and J 3 bases; bases outside gene matches: 10. Germline loops: CDR1 MGHRA, CDR2 YSYEKL. CDR3 length: 16 residues. DNA of the CDR3: TGCGCCAGCAGCCACCCCACAGGGGGACGGAACTACGAGCAGTACTTC. This encodes CASSHPTGGRNYEQYF.

V is TRBV18 and J is TRBJ2-2; TRBD1 matches at 8 bases. CDR3 length: 15 amino acids. Per germline, CDR1 KGHSH and CDR2 LQKENI. V was clipped by 3 bases and J by 4 bases; unmatched bases: 4. In nucleotides, the CDR3 is TGTGCCAGCTCACCCAGGACAGGGCCCACCGGGGAGCTGTTTTTT. As protein: CASSPRTGPTGELFF.

This clonotype appeared a few times. The chain carries TRBV4-3 and TRBJ1-5; TRBD1 aligns across 7 bases. Germline-derived CDR1 and CDR2 are LGHNA and YSLEER. Trimming cost V 1 base and J 0 bases; bases outside gene matches: 3. This CDR3 comprises 16 residues. The DNA of the CDR3 is TGCGCCAGCAGCCAAGGCAGGGGGAATAGCAATCAGCCCCAGCATTTT. Residues: CASSQGRGNSNQPQHF.

This clonotype was counted a few times. The genes are TRBV5-1 and TRBJ2-7, with D perhaps matching TRBD1 (7 bases). Germline CDR1 SGHRS, CDR2 YFSETQ. The CDR3 is 15 amino acids. Trimming removed 4 bases at V and 5 bases at J, with 19 bases between. CDR3 in DNA: TGCGCCAGCAGCACCTATAGGGGGGACAGAGACGAGCAGTACTTC. Translation gives CASSTYRGDRDEQYF.

The chain joins TRBV20-1 to TRBJ1-2; D is unclear. The V end lost 6 bases, the J end lost 4 bases, and 18 bases lay between the germline ends. This CDR3 is 14 amino acids long. From germline, CDR1 is DFQATT and CDR2 SNEGSKA (reference sequence). The CDR3 nucleotides read TGCAGTGCCCATGCCGGTGCGGAAACCTATGGCTACACCTTC. Its protein product is CSAHAGAETYGYTF.

The chain couples TRBV11-2 to TRBJ2-2, with 9 bases lining up with TRBD2. Germline-derived CDR1 and CDR2 are SGHAT and FQNNGV. This CDR3 has 18 amino acids. The V gene end was trimmed by 2 bases and the J gene end by 0 bases; junction bases not matched to a gene: 7. The chain's CDR3 is CASSLLAGSFANTGELFF. For the CDR3, the DNA is TGTGCCAGCAGCTTACTAGCGGGGTCCTTCGCGAACACCGGGGAGCTGTTTTTT.

The J gene is TRBJ2-1, the V gene TRBV7-7; the match to TRBD2 covers 11 bases. Germline assignment: CDR1 SSHAT and CDR2 FNYEAQ (reference sequence). The CDR3 length is 18 residues. Trimming cost V 3 bases and J 1 base; bases outside gene matches: 8. The CDR3 coding sequence is TGTGCCAGCAGCTTCTCATATAGCGGGAGGGGGTCCTACAATGAGCAGTTCTTC. Translated: CASSFSYSGRGSYNEQFF.

This clonotype was seen many times. This rearrangement joins TRBV10-2 to TRBJ2-7; TRBD2 is a possible D gene (7 bases). Germline V lookup: CDR1 WSHSY, CDR2 SAAADI. Trimming left V 6 bases short and J 0 bases short, with 12 bases between. The CDR3 is 14 residues long. The CDR3 DNA sequence: TGCGCCAGCAGAGGGGGGGGGTCCTCCTACGAGCAGTACTTC. Residues: CASRGGGSSYEQYF.

The chain recombines TRBV9 with TRBJ1-6; 9 nucleotides line up with TRBD1. The CDR3 length is 15 residues. V lost 3 bases, J lost 6 bases, and 4 bases stayed unmatched. Germline V lookup: CDR1 SGDLS, CDR2 YYNGEE. The CDR3, as DNA: TGTGCCAGCAGCGCCCGGACAGGGGCTAATTCACCCCTCCACTTT. Translation: CASSARTGANSPLHF.

Comment on this clonotype: The junction differs from germline at one of its ends, possibly a read error. The chain combines TRBV4-3 with TRBJ2-5, with a tentative D call TRBD2 (5 bases). The CDR3 loop spans 15 amino acids. The germline V gene encodes CDR1 LGHNA and CDR2 YSLEER. CDR3 in amino acids: CAGSLFYGMQETQYF. In DNA form, the CDR3 reads TGCGCCGGCAGCTTATTCTACGGGATGCAAGAGACCCAGTACTTC.

This clonotype occurred many times. This rearrangement joins TRBV9 to TRBJ1-3; D is uncertain. This CDR3 has 13 residues. The V end was cut by 4 bases, the J end by 4 bases, with 9 bases between. The germline gives CDR1 SGDLS, CDR2 YYNGEE. The CDR3 sequence is CASSPRRGNTIYF. In nucleotides, the CDR3 is TGTGCCAGCAGCCCAAGACGCGGAAACACCATATATTTT.

This clonotype was detected only a few times. The gene calls are TRBV13 and TRBJ1-2; D uncertain. The CDR3 spans 12 residues. Germline V gene data show CDR1 as PRHDT and CDR2 as FYEKMQ (reference sequence). Trimming removed 5 bases at V and 3 bases at J, with 7 bases between. The CDR3 sequence: CASSRPDYGYTF. Written as DNA, the CDR3 is TGTGCCAGCAGCCGCCCCGACTATGGCTACACCTTC.

Concerning this clonotype: An end of the junction differs from the germline gene, which may be a read error. The rearrangement uses TRBV6-1 and TRBJ2-7; tentative D call: TRBD2 (6 bases). This CDR3 is built from 13 residues. The germline V gene has CDR1 MNHNS and CDR2 SASEGT. For the CDR3, the DNA is TGTGTCAGCAGTGCTCGCGGGACCTACGAGCAGTACTTC. It encodes CVSSARGTYEQYF.